This T cell receptor (beta chain) was captured by sequencing in a study of T cells in Graves' hyperthyroidism and ophthalmopathy. The V end lost 2 bases, the J end lost 8 bases, and 12 bases lay between the germline ends. CDR3 size: 14 residues. CDR1 and CDR2 (germline): SGHAT, FQDESV (reference sequence). TCR beta CDR3 region amplification was performed from RNA transcripts. The primer set for the first-round RT-PCR of the TCR CDR3 was HTBI. From the multiplex PCR reads, TCRdb called clonotypes with MiXCR, one entry per CDR3 protein. This sample has roughly 280,000 distinct CDR3 sequences, with 20% to 25% found just once. This clonotype was counted at least ten times. Clinical symptoms, serum thyroxine and TRAb, thyroid ultrasound and orbital computed tomography were used for the diagnoses.

Sample: blood. The rearrangement joins TRBV11-1 to TRBJ2-2, with D possibly matching TRBD2 (6 bases). The receptor comes from a man aged 30-40 years with Graves' ophthalmopathy. The CDR3 region has the DNA TGTGCCAGCAGCTTAATACTAGCCTCGGGGGAGCTGTTTTTT. Its protein is CASSLILASGELFF.